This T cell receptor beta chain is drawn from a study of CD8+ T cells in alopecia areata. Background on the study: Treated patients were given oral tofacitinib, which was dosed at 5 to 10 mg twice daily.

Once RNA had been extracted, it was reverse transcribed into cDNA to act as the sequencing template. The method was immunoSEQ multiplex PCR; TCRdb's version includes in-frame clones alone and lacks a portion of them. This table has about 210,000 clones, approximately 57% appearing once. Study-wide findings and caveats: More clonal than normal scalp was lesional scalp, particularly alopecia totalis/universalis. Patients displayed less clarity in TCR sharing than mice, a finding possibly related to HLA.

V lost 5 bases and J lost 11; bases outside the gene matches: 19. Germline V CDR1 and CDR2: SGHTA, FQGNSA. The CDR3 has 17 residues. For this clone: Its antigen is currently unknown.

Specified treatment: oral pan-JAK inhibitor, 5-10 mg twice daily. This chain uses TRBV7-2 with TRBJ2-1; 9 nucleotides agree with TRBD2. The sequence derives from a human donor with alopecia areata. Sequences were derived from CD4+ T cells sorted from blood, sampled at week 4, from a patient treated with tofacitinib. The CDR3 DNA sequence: TGTGCCAGCAGCACACTGGGCAGCGGGGGGCCCGGAGAGAAGCAGTTCTTC. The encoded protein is CASSTLGSGGPGEKQFF. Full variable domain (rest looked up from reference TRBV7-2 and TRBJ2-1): GAGVSQSPSNKVTEKGKDVELRCDPISGHTALYWYRQSLGQGLEFLIYFQGNSAPDKSGLPSDRFSAERTGGSVSTLTIQRTQQEDSAVYLCASSTLGSGGPGEKQFFGPGTRLTVL.